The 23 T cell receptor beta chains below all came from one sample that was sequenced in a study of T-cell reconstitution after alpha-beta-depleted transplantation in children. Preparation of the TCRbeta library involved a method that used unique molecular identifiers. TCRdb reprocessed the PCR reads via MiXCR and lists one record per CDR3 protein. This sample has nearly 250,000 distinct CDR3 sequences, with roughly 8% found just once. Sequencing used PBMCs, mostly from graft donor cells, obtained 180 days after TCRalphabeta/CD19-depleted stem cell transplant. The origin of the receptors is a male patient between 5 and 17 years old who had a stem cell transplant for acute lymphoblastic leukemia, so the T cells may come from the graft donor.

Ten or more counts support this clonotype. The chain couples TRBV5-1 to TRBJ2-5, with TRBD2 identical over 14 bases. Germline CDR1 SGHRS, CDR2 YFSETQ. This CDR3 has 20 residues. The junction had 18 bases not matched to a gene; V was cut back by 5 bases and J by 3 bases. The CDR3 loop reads CASRYTPGLAGAWPKETQYF. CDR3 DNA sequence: TGCGCCAGCAGGTACACTCCGGGACTAGCGGGAGCCTGGCCTAAAGAGACCCAGTACTTC.

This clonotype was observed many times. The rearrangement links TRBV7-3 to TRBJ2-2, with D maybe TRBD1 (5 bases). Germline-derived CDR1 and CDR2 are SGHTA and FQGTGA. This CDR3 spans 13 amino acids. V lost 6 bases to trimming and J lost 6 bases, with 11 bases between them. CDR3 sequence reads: CASSSVGAGELFF. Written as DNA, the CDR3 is TGTGCCAGCAGTTCCGTAGGGGCCGGGGAGCTGTTTTTT.

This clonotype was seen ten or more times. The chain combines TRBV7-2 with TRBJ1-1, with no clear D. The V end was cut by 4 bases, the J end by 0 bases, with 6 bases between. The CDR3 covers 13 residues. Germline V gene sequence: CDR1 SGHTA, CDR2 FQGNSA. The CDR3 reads CASSWELNTEAFF. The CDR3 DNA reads TGTGCCAGCAGCTGGGAATTGAACACTGAAGCTTTCTTT.

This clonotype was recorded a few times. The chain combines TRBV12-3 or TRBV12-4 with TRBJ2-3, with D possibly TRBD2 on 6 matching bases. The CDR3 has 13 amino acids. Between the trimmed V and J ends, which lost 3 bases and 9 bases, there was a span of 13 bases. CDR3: CASSFSLAHTQYF. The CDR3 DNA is TGTGCCAGCAGTTTCTCTCTAGCGCACACGCAGTATTTT.

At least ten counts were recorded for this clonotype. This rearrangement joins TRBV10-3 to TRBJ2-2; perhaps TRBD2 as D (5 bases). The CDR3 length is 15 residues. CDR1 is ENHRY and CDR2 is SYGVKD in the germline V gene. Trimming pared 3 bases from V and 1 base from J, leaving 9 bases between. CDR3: CAISDLRGNTGELFF. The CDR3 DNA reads TGTGCCATCAGTGACCTCCGGGGGAACACCGGGGAGCTGTTTTTT.

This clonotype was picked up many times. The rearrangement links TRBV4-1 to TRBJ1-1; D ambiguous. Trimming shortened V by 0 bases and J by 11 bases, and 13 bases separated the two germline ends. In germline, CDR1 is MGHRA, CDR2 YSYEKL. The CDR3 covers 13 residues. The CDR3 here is CASSQDGRSKAFF. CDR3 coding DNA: TGCGCCAGCAGCCAAGATGGTAGGAGTAAGGCTTTCTTT.

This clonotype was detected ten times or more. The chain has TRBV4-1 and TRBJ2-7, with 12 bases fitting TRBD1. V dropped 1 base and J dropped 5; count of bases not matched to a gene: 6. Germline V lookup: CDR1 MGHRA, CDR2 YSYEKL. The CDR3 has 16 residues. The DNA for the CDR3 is TGCGCCAGCAGCCAAGCCGGGACAGGGGGCTATGACGAGCAGTACTTC. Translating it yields CASSQAGTGGYDEQYF.

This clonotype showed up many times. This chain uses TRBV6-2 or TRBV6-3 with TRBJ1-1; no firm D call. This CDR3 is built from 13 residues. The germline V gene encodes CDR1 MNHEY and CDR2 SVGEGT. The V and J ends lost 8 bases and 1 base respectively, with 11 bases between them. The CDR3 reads CASGWTSNTEAFF. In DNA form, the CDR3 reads TGTGCCAGCGGCTGGACCTCGAACACTGAAGCTTTCTTT.

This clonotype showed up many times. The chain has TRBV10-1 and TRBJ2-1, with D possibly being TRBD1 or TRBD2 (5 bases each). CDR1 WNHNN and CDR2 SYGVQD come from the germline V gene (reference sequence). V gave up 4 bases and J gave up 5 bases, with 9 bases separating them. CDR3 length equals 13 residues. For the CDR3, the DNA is TGCGCCAGCAGTGGGGACGGAGACAATGAGCAGTTCTTC. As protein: CASSGDGDNEQFF.

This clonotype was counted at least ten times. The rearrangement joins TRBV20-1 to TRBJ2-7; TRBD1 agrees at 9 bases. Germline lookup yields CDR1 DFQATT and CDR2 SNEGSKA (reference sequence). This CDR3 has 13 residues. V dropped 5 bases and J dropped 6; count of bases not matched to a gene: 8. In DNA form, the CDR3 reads TGCAGTGCTCGGACAGGGGCCTTCTCCGAGCAGTACTTC. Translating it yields CSARTGAFSEQYF.

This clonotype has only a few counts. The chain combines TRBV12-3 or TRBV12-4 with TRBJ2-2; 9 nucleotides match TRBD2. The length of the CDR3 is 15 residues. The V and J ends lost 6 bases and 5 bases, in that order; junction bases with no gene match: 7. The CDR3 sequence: CASSLSGGRTGELFF. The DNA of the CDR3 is TGTGCCAGCAGCCTTAGCGGGGGAAGGACCGGGGAGCTGTTTTTT.

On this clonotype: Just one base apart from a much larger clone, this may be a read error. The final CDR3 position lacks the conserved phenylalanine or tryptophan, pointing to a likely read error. The CDR3 sequence: CSVLKGETTDTQYC. DNA of the CDR3: TGCAGCGTTTTAAAGGGAGAGACGACAGATACGCAGTATTGT. The rearrangement links TRBV29-1 to TRBJ2-3, with D perhaps TRBD2 (5 bases). Germline V lookup: CDR1 SQVTM, CDR2 ANQGSEA. V dropped 5 bases and J dropped 3 bases, with 15 bases sitting between them. This CDR3 has 14 residues.

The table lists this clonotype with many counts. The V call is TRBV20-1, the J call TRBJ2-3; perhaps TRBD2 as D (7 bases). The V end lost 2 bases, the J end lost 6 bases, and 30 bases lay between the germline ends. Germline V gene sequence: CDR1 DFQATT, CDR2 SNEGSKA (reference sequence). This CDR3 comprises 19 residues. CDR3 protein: CSARMGGGSGGGARDTQYF. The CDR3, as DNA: TGCAGTGCTAGAATGGGAGGGGGAAGTGGCGGGGGTGCCAGGGATACGCAGTATTTT.

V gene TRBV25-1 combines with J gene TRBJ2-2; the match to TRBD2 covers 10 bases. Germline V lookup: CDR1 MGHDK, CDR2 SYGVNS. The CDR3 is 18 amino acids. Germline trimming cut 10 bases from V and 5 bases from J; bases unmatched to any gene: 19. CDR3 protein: CATREYGLAGVGTGELFF. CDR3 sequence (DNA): TGTGCCACCCGTGAATATGGGCTAGCGGGAGTGGGGACCGGGGAGCTGTTTTTT.

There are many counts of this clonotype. The CDR3 nucleotides read TGTGCCAGCAGCGGCTACAGGGGGCTGGACACTGAAGCTTTCTTT. Protein: CASSGYRGLDTEAFF. J is TRBJ1-1 and V is TRBV7-2; 9 positions match TRBD1. J lost 3 bases, V lost 5 bases, and 7 bases had no gene match. CDR3 length: 15 amino acids. The V gene's germline CDR1 is SGHTA and CDR2 FQGNSA. The full variable domain, rest sourced from reference TRBV7-2 and TRBJ1-1, is GAGVSQSPSNKVTEKGKDVELRCDPISGHTALYWYRQSLGQGLEFLIYFQGNSAPDKSGLPSDRFSAERTGGSVSTLTIQRTQQEDSAVYLCASSGYRGLDTEAFFGQGTRLTVV.

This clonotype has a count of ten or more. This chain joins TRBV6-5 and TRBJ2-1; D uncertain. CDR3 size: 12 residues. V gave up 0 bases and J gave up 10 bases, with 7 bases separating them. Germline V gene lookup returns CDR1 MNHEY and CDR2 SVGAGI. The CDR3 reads CASSYSLGEQFF. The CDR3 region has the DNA TGTGCCAGCAGTTACTCGTTGGGCGAGCAGTTCTTC.

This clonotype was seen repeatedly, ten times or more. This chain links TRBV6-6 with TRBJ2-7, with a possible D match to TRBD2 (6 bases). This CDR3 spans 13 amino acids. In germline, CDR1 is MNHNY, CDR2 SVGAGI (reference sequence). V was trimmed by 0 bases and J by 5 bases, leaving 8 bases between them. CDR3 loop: CASSYSRLDEQYF. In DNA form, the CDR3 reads TGTGCCAGCAGTTACTCCAGACTAGACGAGCAGTACTTC.

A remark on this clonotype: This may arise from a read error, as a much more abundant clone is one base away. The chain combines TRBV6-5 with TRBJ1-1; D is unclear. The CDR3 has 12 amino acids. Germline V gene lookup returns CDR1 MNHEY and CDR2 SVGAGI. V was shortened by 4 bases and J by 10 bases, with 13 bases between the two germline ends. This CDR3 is CASSSEPPVAFF. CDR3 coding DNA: TGTGCCAGCAGTTCAGAACCCCCTGTAGCTTTCTTT.

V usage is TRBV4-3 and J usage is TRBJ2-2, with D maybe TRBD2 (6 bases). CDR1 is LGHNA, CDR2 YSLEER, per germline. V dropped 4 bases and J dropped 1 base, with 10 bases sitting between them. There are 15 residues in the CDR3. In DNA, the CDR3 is TGCGCCAGCAGCCGGAGCGGGTTGAACACCGGGGAGCTGTTTTTT. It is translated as CASSRSGLNTGELFF.

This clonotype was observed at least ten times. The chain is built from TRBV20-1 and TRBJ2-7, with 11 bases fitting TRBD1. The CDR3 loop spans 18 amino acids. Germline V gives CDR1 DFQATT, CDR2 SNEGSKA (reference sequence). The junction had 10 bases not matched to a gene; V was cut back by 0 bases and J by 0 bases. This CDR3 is CSARDTGTGGSGSYEQYF. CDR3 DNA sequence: TGCAGTGCTAGAGATACAGGGACAGGGGGGTCGGGCTCCTACGAGCAGTACTTC.

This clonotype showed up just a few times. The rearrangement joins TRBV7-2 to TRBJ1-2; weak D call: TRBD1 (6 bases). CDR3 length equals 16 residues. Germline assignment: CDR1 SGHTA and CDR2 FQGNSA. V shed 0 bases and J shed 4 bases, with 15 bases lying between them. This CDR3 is CASSLAGGGLGYGYTF. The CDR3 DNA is TGTGCCAGCAGCTTAGCCGGGGGGGGCTTGGGCTATGGCTACACCTTC.

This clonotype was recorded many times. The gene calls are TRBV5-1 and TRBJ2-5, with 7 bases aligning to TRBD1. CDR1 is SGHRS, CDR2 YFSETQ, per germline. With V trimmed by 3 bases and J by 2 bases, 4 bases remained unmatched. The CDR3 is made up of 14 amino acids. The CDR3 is CASSSATGQETQYF. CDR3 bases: TGCGCCAGCAGCTCCGCGACAGGGCAAGAGACCCAGTACTTC.

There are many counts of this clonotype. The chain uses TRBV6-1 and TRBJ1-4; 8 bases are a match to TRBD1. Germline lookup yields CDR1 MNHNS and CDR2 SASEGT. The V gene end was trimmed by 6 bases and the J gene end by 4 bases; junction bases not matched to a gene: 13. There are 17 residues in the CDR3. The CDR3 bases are TGTGCCAGCAGGCCACGCAAGGGACAGGACTTTAATGAAAAACTGTTTTTT. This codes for CASRPRKGQDFNEKLFF.